The present T cell receptor beta chain was sequenced within a study of CD8 T cells in Susac syndrome. There are 14 residues in the CDR3. Trimming stripped 5 bases from V and 1 base from J, with 6 bases between. Reverse transcription of about 0.45 to 1 ug RNA was performed with random hexamers. MiXCR was run by TCRdb on the immunoSEQ multiplex PCR reads, yielding one entry per CDR3 protein. The repertoire holds roughly 200,000 distinct CDR3 sequences, with about 94% as singletons. Sample: CD4+ T cells from PBMCs. The V call is TRBV12-3 or TRBV12-4, the J call TRBJ2-6; no definite D call. The TCR comes from a human donor with Susac syndrome. CDR3 protein: CASSLISGANVLTF. The CDR3 nucleotides read TGTGCCAGCAGTCTCATTTCTGGGGCCAACGTCCTGACTTTC.